This entry is about one TCR beta chain. Antigen unknown. The PCR contained 60 Vbeta and 13 Jbeta primers. Generated by immunoSEQ multiplex PCR, the TCRdb table keeps only in-frame clones and is missing some. The sample consists of approximately 130,000 clones, about two thirds of them appearing once. Germline lookup yields CDR1 SGHDT and CDR2 YYEEEE. V lost 2 bases and J 6 bases, leaving 11 bases between the germline ends. The CDR3 spans 13 residues. This sample was included in a study of cytomegalovirus exposure and HLA in healthy donors. Study results and limitations: Researchers reported that three CMV-associated chains were confirmed in vitro as CMV antigen-specific.

The chain joins TRBV5-6 to TRBJ1-1; tentatively, D is TRBD1 (5 bases). Sequenced sample: PBMCs. The sequence was obtained from a woman in her forties in good health and CMV-seronegative. Here the CDR3 reads CASSFWGEAEAFF. CDR3 nucleotide sequence: TGTGCCAGCAGCTTTTGGGGCGAAGCTGAAGCTTTCTTT.